This TCR beta chain comes out of a study of control samples from healthy donors and cancer patients. This clone has a handful of counts. Other nucleotide sequences in the sample specify the same CDR3. The CDR3 has 14 amino acids. Germline loops: CDR1 SGHRS, CDR2 YFSETQ. Unmatched junction bases numbered 7, after V lost 4 bases and J lost 8 bases. TCRdb keeps only in-frame clones here, not all; method: immunoSEQ multiplex PCR. The table shows over 80,000 clones, with just under 85% occurring only once. Sequenced input: blood. This TCR was recovered from a young man in good health. The chain employs TRBV5-1 and TRBJ1-2, with 11 bases matching TRBD1. CDR3 bases: TGCGCCAGCAGCCCAGGACAGGGGGCGGACGGCTACACCTTC. The encoded protein is CASSPGQGADGYTF.